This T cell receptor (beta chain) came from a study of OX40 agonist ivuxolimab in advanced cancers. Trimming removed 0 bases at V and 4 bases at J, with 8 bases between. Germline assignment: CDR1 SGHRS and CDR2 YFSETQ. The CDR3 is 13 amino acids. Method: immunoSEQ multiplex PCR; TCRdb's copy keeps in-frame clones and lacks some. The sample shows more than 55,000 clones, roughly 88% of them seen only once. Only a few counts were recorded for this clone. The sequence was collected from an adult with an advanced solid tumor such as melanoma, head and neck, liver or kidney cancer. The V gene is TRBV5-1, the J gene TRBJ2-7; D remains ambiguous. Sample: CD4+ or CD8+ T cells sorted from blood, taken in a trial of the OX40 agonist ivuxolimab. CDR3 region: CASSLVQNYEQYF. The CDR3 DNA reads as TGCGCCAGCAGCTTGGTTCAGAATTACGAGCAGTACTTC.